The 12 T cell receptor beta chains presented below share a single source sample, sequenced in a study of immune cell composition in non-small cell lung cancer. Generated by immunoSEQ multiplex PCR, the TCRdb table keeps only in-frame clones and is missing some. The table shows 8,500 to 14,000 clones, with around two thirds occurring only once. Sequenced: lung tumor tissue. The receptors shown here come from a human donor with non-small cell lung cancer.

J is TRBJ2-5 and V is TRBV7-9, with 7 bases identical to TRBD1. With V trimmed by 5 bases and J by 4 bases, 13 bases remained unmatched. The germline CDR1 and CDR2 sequences are SEHNR and FQNEAQ (reference sequence). The CDR3 loop spans 16 amino acids. CDR3 in DNA: TGTGCCAGCAGCACCTACCCACAGGGGCCAGCAGAGACCCAGTACTTC. Its protein product is CASSTYPQGPAETQYF.

The CDR3 loop is CASSELARNTEAFF. In DNA form, the CDR3 reads TGTGCCAGCAGTGAACTGGCAAGGAACACTGAAGCTTTCTTT. The chain joins TRBV6-1 to TRBJ1-1; D remains ambiguous. V lost 2 bases and J 1 base, leaving 8 bases between the germline ends. CDR1 and CDR2 (germline): MNHNS, SASEGT. This CDR3 contains 14 residues.

The gene calls are TRBV9 and TRBJ2-4; 15 positions match TRBD2. Germline CDR1 reads SGDLS; CDR2 reads YYNGEE. The J segment lost 12 bases and the V segment lost 0 bases, leaving 4 bases of the junction unmatched. The CDR3 runs 15 residues. The CDR3 loop reads CASSVEGLAGGPQYF. DNA of the CDR3: TGTGCCAGCAGCGTAGAGGGACTAGCGGGAGGACCTCAGTACTTC.

CDR3: CASSLNPGNTGELFF. DNA for the CDR3: TGTGCCAGCAGCTTAAATCCAGGGAACACCGGGGAGCTGTTTTTT. The chain carries TRBV7-2 and TRBJ2-2, with no clear D. In germline, CDR1 is SGHTA, CDR2 FQGNSA. The CDR3 extends over 15 amino acids. Between the trimmed V and J ends, which lost 2 bases and 1 base, there was a span of 8 bases. The full variable domain, in which reference TRBV7-2 and TRBJ2-2 provide the parts outside the CDR3, is GAGVSQSPSNKVTEKGKDVELRCDPISGHTALYWYRQSLGQGLEFLIYFQGNSAPDKSGLPSDRFSAERTGGSVSTLTIQRTQQEDSAVYLCASSLNPGNTGELFFGEGSRLTVL.

V gene TRBV18 combines with J gene TRBJ2-3; D is unclear. V lost 1 base to trimming and J lost 2 bases, with 7 bases between them. The CDR3 is made up of 14 amino acids. CDR1 KGHSH and CDR2 LQKENI come from the germline V gene. CDR3 nucleotide sequence: TGTGCCAGCTCACCACAAGCGCACACAGATACGCAGTATTTT. Residues: CASSPQAHTDTQYF.

This rearrangement joins TRBV4-2 to TRBJ2-6; D may be TRBD1 (6 bases). V lost 3 bases to trimming and J lost 4 bases, with 13 bases between them. Germline V gives CDR1 LGHNA, CDR2 YNFKEQ. The CDR3 covers 16 residues. The CDR3 DNA follows: TGTGCCAGCAGCCAGGGGGCAGGGGACGGGGCCAACGTCCTGACTTTC. Translation: CASSQGAGDGANVLTF.

This chain connects TRBV7-8 to TRBJ2-3, with 8 bases identical to TRBD2. The CDR3 totals 16 residues. Per the germline V gene, CDR1 is SGHVS and CDR2 is FQNEAQ. V gave up 0 bases and J gave up 1 base; unmatched junction bases: 3. The CDR3 reads CASSLALLAGTDTQYF. The DNA of the CDR3 is TGTGCCAGCAGCTTAGCGCTACTAGCGGGCACAGATACGCAGTATTTT.

The chain couples TRBV7-2 to TRBJ2-5; maybe TRBD1 (5 bases). The V end lost 2 bases, the J end lost 0 bases, and 16 bases lay between the germline ends. The CDR3 is 17 amino acids. The germline CDR1 and CDR2 sequences are SGHTA and FQGNSA. This CDR3 is CASSLWGVGTYQETQYF. The CDR3 DNA reads as TGTGCCAGCAGCTTATGGGGCGTCGGAACGTACCAAGAGACCCAGTACTTC. The complete variable domain, with remaining parts taken from reference TRBV7-2 and TRBJ2-5, reads GAGVSQSPSNKVTEKGKDVELRCDPISGHTALYWYRQSLGQGLEFLIYFQGNSAPDKSGLPSDRFSAERTGGSVSTLTIQRTQQEDSAVYLCASSLWGVGTYQETQYFGPGTRLLVL.

The V and J genes are TRBV7-3 and TRBJ2-7; 12 bases match TRBD2. The CDR3 runs to 13 residues. Germline V gene sequence: CDR1 SGHTA, CDR2 FQGTGA. V lost 4 bases, J lost 6 bases, and 1 base stayed unmatched. The CDR3 region has the DNA TGTGCCAGCAGCTCGACTAGCGGGAGCGAGCAGTACTTC. This encodes CASSSTSGSEQYF. Combining the CDR3 with reference TRBV7-3 and TRBJ2-7 gives the whole variable domain GAGVSQTPSNKVTEKGKYVELRCDPISGHTALYWYRQSLGQGPEFLIYFQGTGAADDSGLPNDRFFAVRPEGSVSTLKIQRTERGDSAVYLCASSSTSGSEQYFGPGTRLTVT.

The chain employs TRBV25-1 and TRBJ2-1; D is possibly TRBD2 (6 bases). CDR1 and CDR2 from the germline V gene are MGHDK and SYGVNS. Trimming cost V 3 bases and J 7 bases, with 13 bases left between them. This CDR3 is 14 amino acids long. CDR3 coding DNA: TGTGCCAGCAGTGATGGTGCAGGGAGGAATGAGCAGTTCTTC. Translated: CASSDGAGRNEQFF.

The rearrangement links TRBV28 to TRBJ2-4; D may be TRBD2 (6 bases). Trimming took off 5 bases at V and 2 bases at J, with 13 bases between the two ends. Looked up from germline, CDR1 is MDHEN and CDR2 is SYDVKM. The CDR3 covers 15 residues. The DNA for the CDR3 is TGTGCCAGCAGTGGGGGAGGACTGACCAAAAACATTCAGTACTTC. It is translated as CASSGGGLTKNIQYF.

This chain joins TRBV18 and TRBJ2-7, with 9 bases aligning to TRBD2. The CDR3 spans 16 residues. Trimming took 0 bases from V and 6 from J; bases not matched to a gene: 9. Germline values: CDR1 KGHSH, CDR2 LQKENI. As DNA, the CDR3 is TGTGCCAGCTCACCACCAGCGGGGGGCCCTGGGGGCGAGCAGTACTTC. This gives the protein CASSPPAGGPGGEQYF.